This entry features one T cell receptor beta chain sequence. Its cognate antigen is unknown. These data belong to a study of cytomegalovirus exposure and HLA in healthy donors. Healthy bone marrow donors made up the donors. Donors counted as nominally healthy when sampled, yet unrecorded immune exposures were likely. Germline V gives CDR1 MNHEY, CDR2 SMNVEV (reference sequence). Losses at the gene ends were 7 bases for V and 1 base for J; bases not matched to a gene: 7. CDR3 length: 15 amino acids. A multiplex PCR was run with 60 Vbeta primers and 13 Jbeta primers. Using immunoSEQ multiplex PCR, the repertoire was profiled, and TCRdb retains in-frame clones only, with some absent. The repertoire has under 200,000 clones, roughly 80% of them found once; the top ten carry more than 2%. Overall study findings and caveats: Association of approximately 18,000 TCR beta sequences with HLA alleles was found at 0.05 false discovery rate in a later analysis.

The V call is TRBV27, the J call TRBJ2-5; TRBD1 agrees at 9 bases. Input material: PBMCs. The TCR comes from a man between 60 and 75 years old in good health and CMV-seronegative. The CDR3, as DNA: TGTGCCAGCAACTCACAGGGGGCAGGCCAAGAGACCCAGTACTTC. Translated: CASNSQGAGQETQYF.